This T cell receptor beta chain was documented in a study of blood T cell repertoires in COVID-19. Overall study context: Samples representing acute and convalescent COVID-19 were sourced from the United States, Italy and Spain. In each case, the material was cDNA or gDNA derived from T cells, B-cell-depleted T cells, or PBMCs.

Germline V CDR1 and CDR2: LNHDA, SQIVND (reference sequence). With 6 bases removed from V and 2 bases from J, the gap between germline ends came to 15 bases. The CDR3 runs to 15 residues. In the original workflow: Estimates of nucleated cell counts were drawn from the amplification of reference gene primers. Only in-frame clones appear in the TCRdb table, and some are missing; sequencing was by immunoSEQ multiplex PCR. The V and J calls and clone size are taken from that table; D and trimming were inferred from the DNA. The sample carries some 280,000 clones, over 80% recorded once. This clone appeared once.

The sequenced sample consisted of peripheral blood. The chain combines TRBV19 with TRBJ2-3, with D possibly being TRBD2 (5 bases). The source is a woman in her forties or fifties with active or convalescent COVID-19. The CDR3 nucleotides read TGTGCCAGTAGGTCGGACTCCACTTTCACAGATACGCAGTATTTT. Residues: CASRSDSTFTDTQYF.